This T cell receptor beta chain was obtained from a study of OX40 agonist ivuxolimab in advanced cancers. About the investigation overall: Ivuxolimab was a fully human IgG2 agonistic monoclonal antibody targeting the costimulatory receptor OX40 (CD134). Among the approximately 50 dose-escalation patients, about 19 had hepatocellular carcinoma, about 15 melanoma, 9 renal cell carcinoma and 9 head and neck cancer. Intravenous ivuxolimab was administered to patients every 2 weeks at six dose levels: 0.01, 0.1, 0.3, 1.5, 3 and 10 mg/kg. The monotherapy dose-escalation portion (N ≈ 57 patients) of the phase I ivuxolimab trial is reported in the paper. The dose-escalation cohort was about 87% male with a mean age of roughly 60 years, ranging from roughly 23 to 90. The purpose of peripheral TCRbeta sequencing was to test whether ivuxolimab changed TCR sequence diversity and led to clonal T-cell expansion. Prior anti-PD-1, anti-PD-L1 or anti-CTLA-4 therapy was permitted, and checkpoint inhibitors had been received by about 36% of dose-escalation patients. Partial responses occurred in three dose-escalation patients: two with cutaneous melanoma and one with hepatocellular carcinoma. Overall study results and their limits: At doses of 0.1 to 3.0 mg/kg, clonal expansion of both CD4+ and CD8+ T cells in blood was seen between baseline and week 6. Low levels of normalized T-cell clonal expansion were also seen in some patients who did not respond. In the 0.1-3.0 mg/kg groups, partial responders were among the patients with the lowest normalized peripheral clonal expansion, particularly in CD8+ T cells. On average, CD8+ T cells showed more expanded clones than CD4+ T cells after ivuxolimab. The antigen specificity of the clonally expanded peripheral T cells was not determined.

The trial excluded patients who had a history of autoimmune disease or were on systemic immunosuppression. Peripheral blood for TCR sequencing was collected from all dose cohorts at baseline, on cycle 4 day 1, and on cycle 7 day 1. Samples came from an open-label, multicenter, first-in-human phase I dose-escalation trial of ivuxolimab. Adults with locally advanced or metastatic head and neck squamous cell, hepatocellular, melanoma or renal cell carcinoma were enrolled in the trial. Before TCR sequencing, CD4+ and CD8+ T cells were separately sorted from peripheral blood. For sequencing of the TCRbeta CDR3 region, genomic DNA was extracted from the sorted cells. The immunoSEQ Assay was used for sequencing of TCRbeta CDR3 regions. The immuneACCESS repertoire file appears here via TCRdb, limited to in-frame rearrangements. These files lack a portion of the clones; in checked studies, under half of the deficit traces to unresolved V genes, and the cause of the others is not known. This sample has 25,000 to 35,000 clones in its table, and approximately 86% of those were observed once. 28% of the sample is in the top ten clones.

The junction shows trimming of 2 bases on V and 1 base on J, and the gene matches do not reach 15 bases of it. Taken from cysteine to phenylalanine, the CDR3 has 18 residues. Only the CDR3 portion is preserved as DNA: 54 bases, with reading frame beginning at the first base. CDR1 and CDR2, looked up from the germline V gene, are SGHRS and YFSETQ. On this clone itself: Its target antigen remains unknown. Nothing much larger sits one base from this clone, and base qualities are not available.

Here the sequenced sample was CD4+ or CD8+ T cells sorted from blood, taken in a trial of the OX40 agonist ivuxolimab. The chain was built from TRBV5-1 and TRBJ2-7; 7 nucleotides in the junction match TRBD2. This TCR was sampled from an adult with an advanced solid tumor such as melanoma, head and neck, liver or kidney cancer. The CDR3 amino acid sequence is: CASSFGSVSGLTSYEQYF. The sequence in DNA is TGCGCCAGCAGCTTCGGGTCGGTGTCGGGACTAACGTCCTACGAGCAGTACTTC.